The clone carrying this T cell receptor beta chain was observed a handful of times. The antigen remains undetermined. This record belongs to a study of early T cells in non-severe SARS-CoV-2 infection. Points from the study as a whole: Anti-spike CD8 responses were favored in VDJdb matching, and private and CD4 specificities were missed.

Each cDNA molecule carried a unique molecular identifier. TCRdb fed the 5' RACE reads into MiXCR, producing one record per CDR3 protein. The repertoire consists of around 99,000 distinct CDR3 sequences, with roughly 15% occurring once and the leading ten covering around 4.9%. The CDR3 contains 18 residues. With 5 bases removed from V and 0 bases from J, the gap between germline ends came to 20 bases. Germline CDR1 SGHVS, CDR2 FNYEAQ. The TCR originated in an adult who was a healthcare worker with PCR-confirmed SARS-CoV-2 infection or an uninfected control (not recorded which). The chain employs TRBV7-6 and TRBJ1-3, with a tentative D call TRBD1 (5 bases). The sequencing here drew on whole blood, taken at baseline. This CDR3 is CASSPTWGEGGSGNTIYF. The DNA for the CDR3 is TGTGCCAGCAGCCCTACATGGGGGGAAGGCGGCTCTGGAAACACCATATATTTT.